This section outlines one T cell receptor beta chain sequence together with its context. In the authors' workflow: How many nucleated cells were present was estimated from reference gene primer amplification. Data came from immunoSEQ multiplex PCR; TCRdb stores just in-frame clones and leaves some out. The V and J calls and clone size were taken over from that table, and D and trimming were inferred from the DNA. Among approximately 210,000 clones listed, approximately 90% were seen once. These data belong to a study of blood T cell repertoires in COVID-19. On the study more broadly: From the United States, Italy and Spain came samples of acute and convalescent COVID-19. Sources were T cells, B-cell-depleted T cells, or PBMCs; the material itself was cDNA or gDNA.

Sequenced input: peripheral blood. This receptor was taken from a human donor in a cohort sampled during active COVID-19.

The CDR3, as DNA: TGTGCCAGCAGCCACAGCGGCGTCGGAGTCCCCTACGAGCAGTACTTC. Protein: CASSHSGVGVPYEQYF. The chain carries TRBV5-6 and TRBJ2-7; D is perhaps TRBD2 (5 bases). There are 16 residues in the CDR3. Trimming took 4 bases from V and 2 from J, leaving 19 bases between them. Germline lookup yields CDR1 SGHDT and CDR2 YYEEEE. The whole variable domain, filled in from reference TRBV5-6 and TRBJ2-7, reads DAGVTQSPTHLIKTRGQQVTLRCSPKSGHDTVSWYQQALGQGPQFIFQYYEEEERQRGNFPDRFSGHQFPNYSSELNVNALLLGDSALYLCASSHSGVGVPYEQYFGPGTRLTVT.